This TCR beta chain appears in the sequencing data of a study of CXCR4 blockade with PD-1 therapy in pancreatic cancer. Overall study results and limits: Antigen-specificity overlap of convergent dominant clones remained unconfirmed. Convergent selection by common tumor antigens was suggested by nucleotide rearrangement counts.

Libraries were prepared by immunoSEQ multiplex PCR; TCRdb keeps only in-frame clonotypes and omits some of them. Among more than 15,000 clones, roughly 72% were seen once, and the ten largest hold approximately 6%. On this clone: Its target is unknown.

Germline lookup yields CDR1 GTSNPN and CDR2 SVGIG (reference sequence). This CDR3 comprises 15 residues. The V segment lost 5 bases and the J segment 5 bases; nucleotides outside the gene matches: 5. This receptor was taken from a human donor with pancreatic ductal adenocarcinoma. What was sequenced was tumor tissue. The rearrangement links TRBV30 to TRBJ2-3; TRBD2 aligns across 15 bases. CDR3 residues: CAWGLAGGPRDTQYF. The CDR3 DNA reads as TGTGCCTGGGGACTAGCGGGAGGGCCGAGAGATACGCAGTATTTT.